This record looks at one TCR beta chain sequence and its context. The antigen is unknown. CDR3 length equals 15 residues. Germline V lookup: CDR1 SGDLS, CDR2 YYNGEE. V trimming: 2 bases; J trimming: 3 bases; junction bases outside the gene matches: 2. Sequenced by immunoSEQ multiplex PCR; TCRdb stores in-frame clones only, minus some. The sample holds around 10,000 clones, 99% to 99.4% seen once. The source of the sample is a study of monozygotic twins with cystic fibrosis. Findings and limits, study-wide: Monozygotic CF twin pairs shared significantly more nucleotide-identical clonotypes than unrelated CF individuals did. In this small cohort, shared CDR3 numbers showed no association with age, concordance or disease severity.

The rearrangement joins TRBV9 to TRBJ2-3; the match to TRBD1 covers 11 bases. The sequenced sample was blood. The clonotype originates from a man aged 18 to 30 with cystic fibrosis. The CDR3 DNA reads TGTGCCAGCAGCGTCGGACAGGGGGCGACAGATACGCAGTATTTT. Translating gives CASSVGQGATDTQYF.